This T cell receptor beta chain stems from a study of blood T cell repertoires in COVID-19. Across the whole study: The United States, Italy and Spain provided the acute and convalescent COVID-19 samples. Nucleic acid was either cDNA or gDNA, and it came from T cells, B-cell-depleted T cells, or PBMCs.

The CDR3 is 14 residues long. The V and J ends lost 3 bases and 7 bases respectively, with 15 bases between them. Germline values: CDR1 MNHEY, CDR2 SMNVEV (reference sequence). Per the study methods: Cell counts per sample came from amplifying reference gene primers. Sequencing was performed with immunoSEQ multiplex PCR; in TCRdb, only in-frame clones are kept and a portion is missing. The V and J calls and clone size were taken over from that table, and D and trimming were inferred from the DNA. The sample has approximately 97,000 clones, approximately 78% seen once. This clone occurred once. The receptor was isolated from a man between 60 and 75 years old with active or convalescent COVID-19. This chain links TRBV27 with TRBJ1-2, with D perhaps matching TRBD1 (5 bases). Source material: peripheral blood. The CDR3 reads CASSFVGGASGYTF. DNA for the CDR3: TGTGCCAGCAGTTTCGTTGGTGGGGCCTCTGGCTACACCTTC.